This TCR beta chain originates from a study of CD8 T cells in ankylosing spondylitis (dated by TCRdb to 2015 to 2018). With respect to the entire study: The study profiled T cell receptor beta repertoires in healthy donors and ankylosing spondylitis patients to find disease-linked TCR variants. The full study cohort was made up of about two dozen ankylosing spondylitis patients and 108 healthy donors. Peripheral blood was sampled, and synovial fluid was also collected from ankylosing spondylitis patients.

The run used an Illumina HiSeq 2500. Quantitative 5'-RACE with molecular barcodes was used to prepare TCR beta libraries. Concerning the study's data processing: Disease-linked TCR variants were identified with a new computational method built on a probabilistic model of VDJ rearrangement. TCRdb itself trimmed the public reads at Q25 with fastp, ran MiXCR and retained productive beta chains. Every entry covers one CDR3 protein and lists the most common genes and DNA from its rows. The V and J calls reflect TCRdb's pipeline rather than the authors' work. The sample yields roughly 700,000 distinct CDR3 sequences; under 20% were counted once. Of the sample, around a fifth is held by the ten largest clones. Remarks on this clonotype: Its antigen remains unidentified. No much larger clone exists at a distance of one base, and base qualities are not known.

The germline V gene (reference sequence) sets CDR1 to SEHNR and CDR2 to FQNEAQ. The CDR3 sequence holds 16 residues, the cysteine and phenylalanine included. Here the CDR3 DNA is all that survives: 48 bases in frame from base 1. The germline V and J ends show losses of 5 bases and 4 bases respectively, and no gene match explains 11 bases of the junction. Summary of the overall study and its limitations: The disease-linked clones were reported as significantly enriched in matched synovial fluid samples from ankylosing spondylitis patients. Some TCR beta motif variants had previously been reported in synovial fluid and blood of reactive arthritis patients, which suggested common disease-initiation mechanisms. A TCR beta motif made up of eight highly homologous amino acid variants appeared to be characteristic of blood from ankylosing spondylitis patients. In peripheral blood, the disease-linked clones were found at relatively low frequencies and had a CD8+ phenotype.

The sample taken for sequencing was blood, either unsorted or a sorted T cell fraction (not recorded which). The TCR originated in a male donor with ankylosing spondylitis. The rearrangement combines TRBV7-9 with TRBJ2-1; TRBD2 lines up with 7 middle nucleotides. DNA sequence: TGTGCCAGCAGCATGCTAGCGGACCTACTATACAATGAGCAGTTCTTC. This gives the protein CASSMLADLLYNEQFF.